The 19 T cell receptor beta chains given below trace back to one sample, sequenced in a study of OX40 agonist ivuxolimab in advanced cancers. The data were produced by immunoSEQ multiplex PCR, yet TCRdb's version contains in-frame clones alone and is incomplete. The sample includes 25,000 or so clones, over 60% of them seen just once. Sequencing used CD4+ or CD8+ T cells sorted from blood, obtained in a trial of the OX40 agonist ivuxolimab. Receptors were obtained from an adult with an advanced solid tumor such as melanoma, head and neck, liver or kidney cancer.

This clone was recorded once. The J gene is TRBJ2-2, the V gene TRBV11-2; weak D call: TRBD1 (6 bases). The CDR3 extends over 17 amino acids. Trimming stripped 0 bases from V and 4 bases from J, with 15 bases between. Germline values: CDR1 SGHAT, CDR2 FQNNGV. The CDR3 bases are TGTGCCAGCAGCTTAGACCAGGGGCAGACGGGCACCGGGGAGCTGTTTTTT. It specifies CASSLDQGQTGTGELFF.

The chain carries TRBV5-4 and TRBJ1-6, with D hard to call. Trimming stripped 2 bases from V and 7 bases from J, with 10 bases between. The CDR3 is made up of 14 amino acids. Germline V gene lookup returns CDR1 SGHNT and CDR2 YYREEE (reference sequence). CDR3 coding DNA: TGTGCCAGCAGCTTCTCGTCCGGAAATTCACCCCTCCACTTT. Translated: CASSFSSGNSPLHF.

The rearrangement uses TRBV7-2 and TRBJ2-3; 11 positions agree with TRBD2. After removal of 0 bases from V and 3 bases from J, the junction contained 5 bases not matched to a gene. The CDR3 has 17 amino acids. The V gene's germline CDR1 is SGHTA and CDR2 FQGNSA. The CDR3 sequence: CASSLAFSGGATDTQYF. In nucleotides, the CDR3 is TGTGCCAGCAGCTTAGCGTTTAGCGGGGGGGCGACAGATACGCAGTATTTT.

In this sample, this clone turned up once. The CDR3 DNA sequence: TGTGCCAGCAGCTCGGACAGGGCTTCACCCCTCCACTTT. Translation gives CASSSDRASPLHF. The chain links TRBV5-5 to TRBJ1-6; TRBD1 aligns across 8 bases. The trim removed 3 bases at V and 9 bases at J, leaving 2 bases unmatched. Per germline, CDR1 SGHKS and CDR2 YYEKEE (reference sequence). The CDR3 contains 13 residues.

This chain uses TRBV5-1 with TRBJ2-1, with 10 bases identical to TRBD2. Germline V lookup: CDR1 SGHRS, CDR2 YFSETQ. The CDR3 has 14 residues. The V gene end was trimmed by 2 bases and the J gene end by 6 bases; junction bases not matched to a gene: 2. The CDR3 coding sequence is TGCGCCAGCAGCTTCTCTAGCGGGGGCAATGAGCAGTTCTTC. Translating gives CASSFSSGGNEQFF.

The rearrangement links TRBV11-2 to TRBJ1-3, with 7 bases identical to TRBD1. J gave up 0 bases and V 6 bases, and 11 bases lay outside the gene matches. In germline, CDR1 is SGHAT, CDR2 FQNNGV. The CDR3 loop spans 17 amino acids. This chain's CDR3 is CASSSTGAPSSGNTIYF. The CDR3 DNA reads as TGTGCCAGCAGTTCTACAGGGGCCCCAAGCTCTGGAAACACCATATATTTT.

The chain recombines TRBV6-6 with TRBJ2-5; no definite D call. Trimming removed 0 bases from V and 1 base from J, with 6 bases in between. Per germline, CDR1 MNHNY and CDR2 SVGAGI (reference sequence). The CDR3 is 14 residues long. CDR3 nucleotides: TGTGCCAGCAGTTACTCGAACCCCCAAGAGACCCAGTACTTC. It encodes CASSYSNPQETQYF.

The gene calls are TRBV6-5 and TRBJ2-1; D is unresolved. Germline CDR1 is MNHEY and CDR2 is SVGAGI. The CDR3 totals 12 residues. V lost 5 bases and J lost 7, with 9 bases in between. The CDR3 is CASSPARNEQFF. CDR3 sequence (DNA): TGTGCCAGCAGTCCCGCAAGGAATGAGCAGTTCTTC.

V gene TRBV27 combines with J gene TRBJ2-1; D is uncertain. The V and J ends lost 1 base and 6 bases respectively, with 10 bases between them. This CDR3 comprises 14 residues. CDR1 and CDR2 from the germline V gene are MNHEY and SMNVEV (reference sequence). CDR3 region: CASSLYPGINEQFF. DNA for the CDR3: TGTGCCAGCAGTTTATATCCAGGTATCAATGAGCAGTTCTTC.

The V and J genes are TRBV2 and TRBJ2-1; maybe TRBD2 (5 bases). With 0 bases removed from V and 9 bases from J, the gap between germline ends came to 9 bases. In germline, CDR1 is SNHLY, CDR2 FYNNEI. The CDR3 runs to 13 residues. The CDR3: CASSEAVGGEQFF. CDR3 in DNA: TGTGCCAGCAGTGAAGCGGTTGGAGGTGAGCAGTTCTTC.

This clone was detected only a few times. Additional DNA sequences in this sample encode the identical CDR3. For the CDR3, the DNA is TGTGCCAGCAGCGCGGGAGGGGGTCCAGATACGCAGTATTTT. The encoded protein is CASSAGGGPDTQYF. V is TRBV9 and J is TRBJ2-3; 8 bases align to TRBD2. After removal of 3 bases from V and 4 bases from J, the junction contained 4 bases not matched to a gene. The CDR3 is 14 residues long. Germline assignment: CDR1 SGDLS and CDR2 YYNGEE. Looking up the rest from reference TRBV9 and TRBJ2-3 gives the full variable domain: DSGVTQTPKHLITATGQRVTLRCSPRSGDLSVYWYQQSLDQGLQFLIQYYNGEERAKGNILERFSAQQFPDLHSELNLSSLELGDSALYFCASSAGGGPDTQYFGPGTRLTVL.

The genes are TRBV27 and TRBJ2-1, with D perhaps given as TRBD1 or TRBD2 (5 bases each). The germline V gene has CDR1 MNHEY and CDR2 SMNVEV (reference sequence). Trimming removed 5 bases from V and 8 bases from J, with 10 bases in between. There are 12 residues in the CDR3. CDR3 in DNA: TGTGCCAGCAGTCTCCAGGGACATGAGCAGTTCTTC. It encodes CASSLQGHEQFF.

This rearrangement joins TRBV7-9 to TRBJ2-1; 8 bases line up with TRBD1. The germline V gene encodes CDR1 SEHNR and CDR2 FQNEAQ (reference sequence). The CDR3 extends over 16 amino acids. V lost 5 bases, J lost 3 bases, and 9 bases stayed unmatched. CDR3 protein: CASSPMTGEDYNEQFF. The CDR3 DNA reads TGTGCCAGCAGCCCCATGACAGGGGAGGACTACAATGAGCAGTTCTTC.

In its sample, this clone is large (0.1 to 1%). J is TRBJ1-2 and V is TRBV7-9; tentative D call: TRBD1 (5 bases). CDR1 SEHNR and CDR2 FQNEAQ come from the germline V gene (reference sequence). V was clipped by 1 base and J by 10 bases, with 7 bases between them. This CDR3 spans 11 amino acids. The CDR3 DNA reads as TGTGCCAGCAGCTTAGGGGGGTACTACACCTTC. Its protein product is CASSLGGYYTF.

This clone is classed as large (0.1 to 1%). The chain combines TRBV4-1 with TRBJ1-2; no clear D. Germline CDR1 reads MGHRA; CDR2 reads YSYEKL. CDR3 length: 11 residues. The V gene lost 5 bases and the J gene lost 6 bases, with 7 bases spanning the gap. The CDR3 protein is CASSYMDGYTF. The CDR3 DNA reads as TGCGCCAGCAGCTACATGGATGGCTACACCTTC.

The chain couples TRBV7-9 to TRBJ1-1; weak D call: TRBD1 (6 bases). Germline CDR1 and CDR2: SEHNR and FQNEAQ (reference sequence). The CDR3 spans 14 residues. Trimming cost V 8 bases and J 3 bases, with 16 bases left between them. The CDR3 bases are TGTGCCAGCCAGGCAGGGGAAAGGTACACTGAAGCTTTCTTT. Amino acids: CASQAGERYTEAFF.

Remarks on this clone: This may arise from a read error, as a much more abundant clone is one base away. CDR3 in amino acids: CAGSFNSGGYNEQFF. CDR3 coding DNA: TGTGCCGGCAGCTTCAACTCGGGGGGCTACAATGAGCAGTTCTTC. The chain employs TRBV7-6 and TRBJ2-1; 7 bases fit TRBD2. CDR1 and CDR2 (germline): SGHVS, FNYEAQ. CDR3 length: 15 residues.

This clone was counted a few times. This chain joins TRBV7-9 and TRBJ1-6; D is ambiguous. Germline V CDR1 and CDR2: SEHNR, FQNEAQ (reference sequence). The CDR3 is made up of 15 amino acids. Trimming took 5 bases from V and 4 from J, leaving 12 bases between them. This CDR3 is CASSEAGPYNSPLHF. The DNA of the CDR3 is TGTGCCAGCAGCGAGGCCGGGCCATATAATTCACCCCTCCACTTT.

In DNA form, the CDR3 reads TGTGCCAGCAGCGTAGGTTCAGGGGCAGGGGCCAACGTCCTGACTTTC. Translating it yields CASSVGSGAGANVLTF. The J gene is TRBJ2-6, the V gene TRBV9; D is possibly TRBD1 (6 bases). CDR3 length: 16 residues. V was pared by 0 bases and J by 4 bases, with 11 bases between. The germline V gene encodes CDR1 SGDLS and CDR2 YYNGEE.